A selection of T cell receptor beta chains follows, all from one sample in a study of blood T cell repertoires in COVID-19. Profiling relied on immunoSEQ multiplex PCR, and the TCRdb table lists in-frame clones only, not all of them. The sample shows fewer than 120,000 clones, around 90% of them seen only once. The sequenced sample consisted of peripheral blood. The receptors were gathered from a human donor in a cohort sampled during active COVID-19. Both conserved end residues are trimmed from each CDR3.

v_call	j_call	cdr3_aa
TRBV5-1	TRBJ2-5	ASSIGQGGQETQY
TRBV6-6	TRBJ1-1	ASSYGQPNTEAF
TRBV5-4	TRBJ1-1	ASSLAVVSFWNTEAF
TRBV30	TRBJ2-5	AWSVLTAGRETQY
TRBV12-5	TRBJ2-3	ASGLDQPSGRVHTQY
TRBV7-9	TRBJ2-7	ASSPVGTGGSYEQY
TRBV27	TRBJ1-5	ASSLMGQGFNQPQH
TRBV27	TRBJ2-5	ASSTGKETQY
TRBV7-9	TRBJ1-4	AGDSATNEKLF
TRBV7-3	TRBJ1-2	ASSSTGGYGYT
TRBV6-2/TRBV6-3	TRBJ1-2	ASSYREPPREGYT
TRBV11-2	TRBJ2-5	ASSPPSGREPPGTQY
TRBV3-1/TRBV3-2	TRBJ1-6	ASSQDVPNSPLH
TRBV6-5	TRBJ2-2	ASTDGTRSGELF
TRBV10-3	TRBJ2-2	AISESGGSANTGELF
TRBV2	TRBJ1-5	ASSEYTGAQPQH
TRBV4-1	TRBJ1-2	ASSQGARGRIYGYT
TRBV6-5	TRBJ1-1	ASIQRPGGTEAF